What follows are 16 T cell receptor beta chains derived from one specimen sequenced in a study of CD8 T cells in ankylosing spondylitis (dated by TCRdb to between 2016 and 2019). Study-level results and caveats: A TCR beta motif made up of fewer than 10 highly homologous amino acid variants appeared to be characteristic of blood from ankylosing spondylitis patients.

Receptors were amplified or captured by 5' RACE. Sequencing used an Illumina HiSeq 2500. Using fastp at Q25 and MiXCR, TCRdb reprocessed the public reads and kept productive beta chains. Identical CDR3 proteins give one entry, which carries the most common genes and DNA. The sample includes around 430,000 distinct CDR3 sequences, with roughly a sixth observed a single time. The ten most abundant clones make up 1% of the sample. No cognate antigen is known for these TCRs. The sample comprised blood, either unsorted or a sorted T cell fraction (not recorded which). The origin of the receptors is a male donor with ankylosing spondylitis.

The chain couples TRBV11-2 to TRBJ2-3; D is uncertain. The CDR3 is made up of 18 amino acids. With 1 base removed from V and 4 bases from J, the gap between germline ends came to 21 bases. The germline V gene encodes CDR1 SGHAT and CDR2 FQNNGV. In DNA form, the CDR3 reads TGTGCCAGCAGCTTAGGAGGAAGGTGGGCTCCTCTGGCAGATACGCAGTATTTT. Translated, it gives CASSLGGRWAPLADTQYF. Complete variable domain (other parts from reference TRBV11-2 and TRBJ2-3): EAGVAQSPRYKIIEKRQSVAFWCNPISGHATLYWYQQILGQGPKLLIQFQNNGVVDDSQLPKDRFSAERLKGVDSTLKIQPAKLEDSAVYLCASSLGGRWAPLADTQYFGPGTRLTVL.

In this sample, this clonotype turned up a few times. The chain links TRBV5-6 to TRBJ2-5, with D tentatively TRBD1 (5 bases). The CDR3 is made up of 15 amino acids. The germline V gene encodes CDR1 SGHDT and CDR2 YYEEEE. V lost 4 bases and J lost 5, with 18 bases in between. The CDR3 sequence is CASSTHLRAGETQYF. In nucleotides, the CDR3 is TGTGCCAGCAGCACACACCTCAGGGCAGGGGAGACCCAGTACTTC.

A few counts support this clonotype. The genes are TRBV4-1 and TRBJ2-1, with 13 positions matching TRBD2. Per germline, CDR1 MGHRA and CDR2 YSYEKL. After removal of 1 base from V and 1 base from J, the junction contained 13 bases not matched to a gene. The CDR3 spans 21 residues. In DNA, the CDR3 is TGCGCCAGCAGCCAAGTAGGCCCGGGACTAGCGGGGTCCGCTTCCTACAATGAGCAGTTCTTC. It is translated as CASSQVGPGLAGSASYNEQFF.

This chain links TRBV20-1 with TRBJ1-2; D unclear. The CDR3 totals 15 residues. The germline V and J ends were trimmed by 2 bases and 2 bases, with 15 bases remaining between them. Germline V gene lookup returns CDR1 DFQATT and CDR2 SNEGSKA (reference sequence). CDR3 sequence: CSARPINQANYGYTF. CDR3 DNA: TGCAGTGCTAGACCAATAAATCAGGCAAACTATGGCTACACCTTC.

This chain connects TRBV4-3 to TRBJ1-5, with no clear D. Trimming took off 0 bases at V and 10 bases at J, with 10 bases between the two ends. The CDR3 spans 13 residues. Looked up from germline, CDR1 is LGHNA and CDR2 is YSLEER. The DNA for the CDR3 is TGCGCCAGCAGCCAAGATACGGTTTCTCCCCAGCATTTT. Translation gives CASSQDTVSPQHF.

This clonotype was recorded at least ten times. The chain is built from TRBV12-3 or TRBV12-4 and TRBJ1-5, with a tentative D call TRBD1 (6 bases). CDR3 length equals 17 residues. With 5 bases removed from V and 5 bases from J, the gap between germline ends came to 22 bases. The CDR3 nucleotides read TGTGCCAGCAGTCTAGGGGGGGGGCAGGTAGGGGATCAGCCCCAGCATTTT. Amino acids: CASSLGGGQVGDQPQHF.

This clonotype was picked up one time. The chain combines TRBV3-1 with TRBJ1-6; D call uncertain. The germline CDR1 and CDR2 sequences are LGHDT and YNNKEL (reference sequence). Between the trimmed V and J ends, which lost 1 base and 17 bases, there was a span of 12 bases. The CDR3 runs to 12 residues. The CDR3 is CASSQASGSFHF. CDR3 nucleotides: TGTGCCAGCAGCCAAGCTTCCGGGTCTTTCCACTTT.

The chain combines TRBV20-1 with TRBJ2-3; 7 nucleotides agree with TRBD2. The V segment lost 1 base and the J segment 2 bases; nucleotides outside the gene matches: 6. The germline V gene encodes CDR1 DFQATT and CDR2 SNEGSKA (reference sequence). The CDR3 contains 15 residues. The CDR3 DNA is TGCAGTGCTAGAGGCGGCGGGAGAGTCACAGATACGCAGTATTTT. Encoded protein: CSARGGGRVTDTQYF.

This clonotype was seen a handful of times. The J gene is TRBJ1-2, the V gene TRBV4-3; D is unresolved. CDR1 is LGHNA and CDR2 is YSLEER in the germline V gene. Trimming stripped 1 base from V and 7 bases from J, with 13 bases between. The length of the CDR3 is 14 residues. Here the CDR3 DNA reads TGCGCCAGCAGCCAAGCGATAAGGGATTCTGGCTACACCTTC. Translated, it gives CASSQAIRDSGYTF.

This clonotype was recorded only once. The CDR3 DNA reads TGTGCCAGCAGCGATGGCCTCCTCCGCGGAGGGGCCAACGTCCTGACTTTC. This gives the protein CASSDGLLRGGANVLTF. The chain is built from TRBV5-7 and TRBJ2-6, with D unclear. TRBV5-7 belongs to the ORF category, with a function that is uncertain. This CDR3 contains 17 residues. Deletions cut 4 bases from V and 4 bases from J, with 18 bases between.

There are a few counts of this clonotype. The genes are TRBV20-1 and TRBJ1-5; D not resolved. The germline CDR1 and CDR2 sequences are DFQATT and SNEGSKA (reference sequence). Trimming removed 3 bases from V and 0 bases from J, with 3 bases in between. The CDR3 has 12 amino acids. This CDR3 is CSARASNQPQHF. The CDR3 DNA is TGCAGTGCTAGGGCTAGCAATCAGCCCCAGCATTTT.

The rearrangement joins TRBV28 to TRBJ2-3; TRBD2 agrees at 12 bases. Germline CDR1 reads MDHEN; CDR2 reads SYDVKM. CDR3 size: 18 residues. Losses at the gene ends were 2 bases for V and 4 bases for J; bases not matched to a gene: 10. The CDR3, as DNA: TGTGCCAGCAGTTTAGCCGGAAAACTAGCGGGAGGTGCAGATACGCAGTATTTT. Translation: CASSLAGKLAGGADTQYF.

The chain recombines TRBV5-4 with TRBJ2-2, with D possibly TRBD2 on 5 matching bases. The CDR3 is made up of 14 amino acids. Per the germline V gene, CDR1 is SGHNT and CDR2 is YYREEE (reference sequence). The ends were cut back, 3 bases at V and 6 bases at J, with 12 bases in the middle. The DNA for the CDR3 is TGTGCCAGCAGCTCCAGGAGGAGCTCCGGGGAGCTGTTTTTT. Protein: CASSSRRSSGELFF.

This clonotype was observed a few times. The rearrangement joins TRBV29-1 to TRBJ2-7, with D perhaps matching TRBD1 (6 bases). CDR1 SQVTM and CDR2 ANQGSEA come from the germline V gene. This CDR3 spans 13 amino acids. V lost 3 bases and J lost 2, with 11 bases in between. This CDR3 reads CSVEGDTPYEQYF. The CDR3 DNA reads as TGCAGCGTTGAGGGGGACACACCCTACGAGCAGTACTTC.

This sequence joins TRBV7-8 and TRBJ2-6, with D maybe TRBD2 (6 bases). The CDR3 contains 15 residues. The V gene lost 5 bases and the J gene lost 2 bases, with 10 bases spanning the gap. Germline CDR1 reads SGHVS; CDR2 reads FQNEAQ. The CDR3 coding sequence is TGTGCCAGCAGCATCGGGGGAACTGGGGCCAACGTCCTGACTTTC. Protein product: CASSIGGTGANVLTF. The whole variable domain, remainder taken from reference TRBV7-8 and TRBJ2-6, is GAGVSQSPRYKVAKRGQDVALRCDPISGHVSLFWYQQALGQGPEFLTYFQNEAQLDKSGLPSDRFFAERPEGSVSTLKIQRTQQEDSAVYLCASSIGGTGANVLTFGAGSRLTVL.

The CDR3 is CATSRDGYEQYF. The CDR3, as DNA: TGTGCCACCAGCAGAGATGGTTACGAGCAGTACTTC. The chain uses TRBV15 and TRBJ2-7; no definite D call. V lost 0 bases and J 4 bases, leaving 4 bases between the germline ends. Germline-derived CDR1 and CDR2 are LNHNV and YYDKDF (reference sequence). The length of the CDR3 is 12 residues. Filled out from reference TRBV15 and TRBJ2-7, the complete variable domain reads DAMVIQNPRYQVTQFGKPVTLSCSQTLNHNVMYWYQQKSSQAPKLLFHYYDKDFNNEADTPDNFQSRRPNTSFCFLDIRSPGLGDTAMYLCATSRDGYEQYFGPGTRLTVT.